This entry lists 27 T cell receptor beta chains sequenced from one sample in a study of cytomegalovirus exposure and HLA in healthy donors. Researchers ran the PCR with 60 Vbeta and 13 Jbeta primers. The data were produced by immunoSEQ multiplex PCR, yet TCRdb's version contains in-frame clones alone and is incomplete. The sample consists of over 150,000 clones, less than 90% of them appearing once. The sample consisted of PBMCs. Receptor source: a man over 45 in good health and CMV-seronegative.

The rearrangement joins TRBV4-3 to TRBJ2-3; TRBD2 matches 8 bases. The CDR3 has 16 amino acids. Germline loops: CDR1 LGHNA, CDR2 YSLEER. J gave up 1 base and V 0 bases, and 3 bases lay outside the gene matches. The CDR3: CASSQEDSGGTDTQYF. In nucleotides, the CDR3 is TGCGCCAGCAGCCAAGAAGATAGCGGGGGCACAGATACGCAGTATTTT.

The chain links TRBV18 to TRBJ2-1, with 12 nucleotides matching TRBD2. This CDR3 has 16 amino acids. Per germline, CDR1 KGHSH and CDR2 LQKENI. The V and J ends lost 3 bases and 4 bases, in that order; junction bases with no gene match: 4. The CDR3 DNA is TGTGCCAGCTCACCCGCCCTAGCGGGAGGGTACAATGAGCAGTTCTTC. It translates to CASSPALAGGYNEQFF.

The CDR3 protein is CASSNRGTNTGELFF. CDR3 DNA: TGTGCCAGCAGTAACAGGGGAACGAACACCGGGGAGCTGTTTTTT. This chain joins TRBV7-3 and TRBJ2-2; 7 nucleotides line up with TRBD1. After removal of 6 bases from V and 0 bases from J, the junction contained 4 bases not matched to a gene. The germline V gene encodes CDR1 SGHTA and CDR2 FQGTGA. CDR3 size: 15 residues.

V and J are TRBV5-1 and TRBJ2-1, with 11 bases that match TRBD2. J gave up 6 bases and V 3 bases, and 8 bases lay outside the gene matches. The V gene's germline CDR1 is SGHRS and CDR2 YFSETQ. The CDR3 has 16 residues. The CDR3 DNA reads TGCGCCAGCAGCTCCATAGCGGGAGGGCCTGGCAATGAGCAGTTCTTC. Amino acid sequence: CASSSIAGGPGNEQFF.

The chain couples TRBV6-5 to TRBJ1-5, with D perhaps matching TRBD1 (6 bases). V was trimmed by 2 bases and J by 4 bases, leaving 9 bases between them. CDR1 and CDR2 from the germline V gene are MNHEY and SVGAGI. This CDR3 contains 14 residues. CDR3 nucleotides: TGTGCCAGCAGTTACGGGCAGGGGAATCAGCCCCAGCATTTT. Its protein is CASSYGQGNQPQHF.

The CDR3 here is CARSYWTSGCETQYF. The CDR3 DNA reads as TGTGCCAGAAGCTACTGGACTAGCGGTTGTGAGACCCAGTACTTC. This chain links TRBV5-3 with TRBJ2-5; TRBD2 matches 10 bases. TRBV5-3 is assigned to the ORF class and has an uncertain function. V was clipped by 3 bases and J by 5 bases; unmatched bases: 7. There are 15 residues in the CDR3.

The V and J genes are TRBV14 and TRBJ2-5; 8 bases map to TRBD2. The ends lost 4 bases at V and 5 bases at J; junction bases unmatched: 6. Germline V gene lookup returns CDR1 SGHDN and CDR2 FVKESK. The CDR3 extends over 14 amino acids. Written as DNA, the CDR3 is TGTGCCAGCAGCCTATACGTAGCGGGGGAGACCCAGTACTTC. It is translated as CASSLYVAGETQYF.

The chain employs TRBV4-1 and TRBJ2-7; D might be TRBD2 (6 bases). Per germline, CDR1 MGHRA and CDR2 YSYEKL. V lost 4 bases to trimming and J lost 4 bases, with 20 bases between them. This CDR3 spans 16 amino acids. CDR3 sequence (DNA): TGCGCCAGCAGCCGCACCCCACCGGGGGTTACTTACGAGCAGTACTTC. As protein: CASSRTPPGVTYEQYF.

The chain is built from TRBV5-1 and TRBJ2-6; TRBD1 aligns across 11 bases. The trim removed 5 bases at V and 2 bases at J, leaving 6 bases unmatched. In germline, CDR1 is SGHRS, CDR2 YFSETQ. This CDR3 contains 17 residues. In DNA form, the CDR3 reads TGCGCCAGCAGGGTCGGACAGGGGGCCGCTGGGGCCAACGTCCTGACTTTC. Translated: CASRVGQGAAGANVLTF.

CDR3 DNA: TGTGCCAGCAGTTTAGGGGGGGGCCGGGTGGGGTACCAAGAGACCCAGTACTTC. Protein product: CASSLGGGRVGYQETQYF. This sequence joins TRBV27 and TRBJ2-5, with TRBD2 as a possible D gene (7 bases). Germline V gene sequence: CDR1 MNHEY, CDR2 SMNVEV (reference sequence). The germline V and J ends were trimmed by 2 bases and 0 bases, with 19 bases remaining between them. CDR3 length: 18 amino acids.

This clone has only one observation. The chain has TRBV6-5 and TRBJ1-1, with D possibly being TRBD1 (5 bases). Trimming shortened V by 2 bases and J by 1 base, and 14 bases separated the two germline ends. Germline-derived CDR1 and CDR2 are MNHEY and SVGAGI. This CDR3 has 16 residues. CDR3 region: CASSYLPGARNTEAFF. CDR3 DNA: TGTGCCAGCAGTTACCTACCTGGGGCCAGGAACACTGAAGCTTTCTTT.

The chain links TRBV27 to TRBJ1-5, with 10 bases lining up with TRBD1. V gave up 8 bases and J gave up 6 bases; unmatched junction bases: 10. Germline V gene lookup returns CDR1 MNHEY and CDR2 SMNVEV (reference sequence). The CDR3 contains 15 residues. The CDR3 sequence is CASSIEDRGIQPQHF. The CDR3 bases are TGTGCCAGCTCCATCGAGGACAGGGGGATTCAGCCCCAGCATTTT.

The gene calls are TRBV7-9 and TRBJ2-5; TRBD2 matches 7 bases. Per germline, CDR1 SEHNR and CDR2 FQNEAQ (reference sequence). The ends lost 2 bases at V and 3 bases at J; junction bases unmatched: 6. This CDR3 comprises 15 residues. CDR3 sequence reads: CASSLRGDGKETQYF. DNA of the CDR3: TGTGCCAGCAGCTTACGGGGGGACGGGAAAGAGACCCAGTACTTC.

This sequence joins TRBV27 and TRBJ2-2; 9 bases are a match to TRBD2. The CDR3 covers 19 residues. V was pared by 6 bases and J by 5 bases, with 19 bases of the junction left unmatched. Germline CDR1 MNHEY, CDR2 SMNVEV (reference sequence). Written as DNA, the CDR3 is TGTGCCAGCAGGCCTCCCCCAGTCTTAGCGGGAGTCGGAACCGGGGAGCTGTTTTTT. Encoded protein: CASRPPPVLAGVGTGELFF.

The chain is built from TRBV7-9 and TRBJ1-2; 8 positions match TRBD1. The V gene end was trimmed by 5 bases and the J gene end by 6 bases; junction bases not matched to a gene: 8. Germline V gene data show CDR1 as SEHNR and CDR2 as FQNEAQ (reference sequence). The CDR3 spans 14 residues. Here the CDR3 reads CASSGNTGGDGYTF. The CDR3 bases are TGTGCCAGCAGCGGGAACACAGGGGGTGATGGCTACACCTTC.

This chain connects TRBV27 to TRBJ2-3, with a possible D match to TRBD1 (5 bases). Trimming pared 9 bases from V and 5 bases from J, leaving 18 bases between. This CDR3 contains 14 residues. Germline CDR1 reads MNHEY; CDR2 reads SMNVEV (reference sequence). The DNA for the CDR3 is TGTGCCAGTGGTGGCACAGGCAAAAAAGATACGCAGTATTTT. This translates into CASGGTGKKDTQYF.

This chain connects TRBV19 to TRBJ2-3; D is possibly TRBD2 (6 bases). Looked up from germline, CDR1 is LNHDA and CDR2 is SQIVND (reference sequence). Trimming cost V 4 bases and J 0 bases, with 14 bases left between them. The CDR3 is 16 amino acids. This chain's CDR3 is CASSTGGRGSTDTQYF. CDR3 coding DNA: TGTGCCAGTAGTACCGGGGGACGGGGAAGCACAGATACGCAGTATTTT.

This rearrangement joins TRBV6-6 to TRBJ2-2, with unresolved D. With 0 bases removed from V and 5 bases from J, the gap between germline ends came to 7 bases. Germline V gene sequence: CDR1 MNHNY, CDR2 SVGAGI (reference sequence). The CDR3 is 14 amino acids. This CDR3 is CASSYSLTTGELFF. DNA for the CDR3: TGTGCCAGCAGTTACTCCCTAACTACCGGGGAGCTGTTTTTT.

The chain joins TRBV27 to TRBJ2-2; D is perhaps TRBD1 (5 bases). The CDR3 sequence is 15 residues long. Deletions cut 2 bases from V and 4 bases from J, with 11 bases between. The germline V gene encodes CDR1 MNHEY and CDR2 SMNVEV (reference sequence). Written as DNA, the CDR3 is TGTGCCAGCAGTTTAGGCAGGGTGGTCACCGGGGAGCTGTTTTTT. The encoded protein is CASSLGRVVTGELFF.

The chain couples TRBV7-2 to TRBJ2-5; a possible D gene is TRBD2 (6 bases). Germline V gives CDR1 SGHTA, CDR2 FQGNSA. CDR3 size: 15 residues. Trimming removed 4 bases from V and 7 bases from J, with 19 bases in between. In DNA, the CDR3 is TGTGCCAGCAGCTCACCACCCGGGCGGGGAGGGACCCAGTACTTC. Protein product: CASSSPPGRGGTQYF.

The count of this clone is one. The chain combines TRBV4-2 with TRBJ2-2, with TRBD2 identical over 9 bases. In germline, CDR1 is LGHNA, CDR2 YNFKEQ. V gave up 4 bases and J gave up 6 bases; unmatched junction bases: 12. The length of the CDR3 is 17 residues. CDR3 coding DNA: TGTGCCAGCAGCCCGCATTTGGGGCGGGAGGGCCCCGGGGAGCTGTTTTTT. It yields the protein CASSPHLGREGPGELFF.

V usage is TRBV30 and J usage is TRBJ2-1; 9 positions match TRBD1. CDR1 and CDR2 (germline): GTSNPN, SVGIG (reference sequence). The CDR3 covers 13 residues. V shed 3 bases and J 9 bases; nucleotides not matched to a gene: 6. The CDR3 region has the DNA TGTGCCTGGAGCGTAGACAGGGGGAGTGAGCAGTTCTTC. Translated: CAWSVDRGSEQFF.

CDR3 nucleotide sequence: TGTGCCAGCAGCCAGGGGAGGGGGGACAGGCGAGCTAACTATGGCTACACCTTC. Translating gives CASSQGRGDRRANYGYTF. The J gene is TRBJ1-2, the V gene TRBV7-2; 8 bases match TRBD1. The CDR3 consists of 18 residues. Per the germline V gene, CDR1 is SGHTA and CDR2 is FQGNSA. Trimming took 5 bases from V and 0 from J; bases not matched to a gene: 14.

The chain employs TRBV7-9 and TRBJ1-6; D call uncertain. The germline V gene encodes CDR1 SEHNR and CDR2 FQNEAQ (reference sequence). The CDR3 has 15 amino acids. Between the trimmed V and J ends, which lost 2 bases and 7 bases, there was a span of 12 bases. In DNA, the CDR3 is TGTGCCAGCAGCTTATCGAACGGGTTGAATTCACCCCTCCACTTT. It is translated as CASSLSNGLNSPLHF.

Worth noting for this clone: At one of its ends the junction is not consistent with the germline gene, which may arise from a read error. The chain is built from TRBV18 and TRBJ2-7, with TRBD2 identical over 8 bases. CDR3 size: 15 residues. The germline gives CDR1 KGHSH, CDR2 LQKENI. CDR3 sequence (DNA): TGTGCCAGCTCACCGAACTTTGAAACTGGACTAGCTAGGGGTTTC. It specifies CASSPNFETGLARGF. The variable domain in full, with the rest retrieved from reference TRBV18 and TRBJ2-7, is NAGVMQNPRHLVRRRGQEARLRCSPMKGHSHVYWYRQLPEEGLKFMVYLQKENIIDESGMPKERFSAEFPKEGPSILRIQQVVRGDSAAYFCASSPNFETGLARGFGPGTRLTVT.

The chain joins TRBV6-1 to TRBJ2-5, with D possibly being TRBD2 (6 bases). The CDR3 runs 15 residues. The V end was cut by 5 bases, the J end by 2 bases, with 15 bases between. Germline loops: CDR1 MNHNS, CDR2 SASEGT. The CDR3 sequence: CASSQNGGGQETQYF. The CDR3 coding sequence is TGTGCCAGCAGTCAAAACGGGGGAGGACAAGAGACCCAGTACTTC.

This chain links TRBV6-6 with TRBJ1-5; D might be TRBD1 (6 bases). Per germline, CDR1 MNHNY and CDR2 SVGAGI (reference sequence). V was pared by 5 bases and J by 4 bases, with 12 bases between. The CDR3 has 14 residues. CDR3 amino acids: CASSGEQGNQPQHF. The CDR3, as DNA: TGTGCCAGCAGTGGGGAACAGGGAAATCAGCCCCAGCATTTT.